A single T cell receptor (beta chain) is shown here with its context. Its matching antigen is unknown. TCRdb's table, derived via immunoSEQ multiplex PCR, lists solely in-frame clones and lacks some. The sample holds millions of clones; about 95% are singletons and the top ten take roughly 1%. This sample was included in a study of shared clonotypes between healthy human individuals. As for the study in general: Three CD4 naive, three CD4 memory, two CD8 naive and one CD8 memory plate were used per donor.

V dropped 0 bases and J dropped 1 base, with 12 bases sitting between them. The CDR3 is 16 residues long. Germline assignment: CDR1 SGDLS and CDR2 YYNGEE. Naive CD8 cells comprised CD45RO-negative, CCR7-positively selected cells, excluding terminally differentiated effector memory CD45RA+ cells. Study-wide results and caveats: Generation probability values for non-shared clonotypes were lower than those for clonotypes shared by all four donors. A limitation of the genetic and exposure-history diversity represented arose from few donors.

The sample was naive CD8+ T cells sorted from blood. The clonotype originates from a man between 18 and 35 years old in good health. The chain is built from TRBV9 and TRBJ2-3; tentative D call: TRBD2 (5 bases). CDR3 loop: CASSVDFRTGTDTQYF. The DNA for the CDR3 is TGTGCCAGCAGCGTAGATTTCCGGACTGGCACAGATACGCAGTATTTT.